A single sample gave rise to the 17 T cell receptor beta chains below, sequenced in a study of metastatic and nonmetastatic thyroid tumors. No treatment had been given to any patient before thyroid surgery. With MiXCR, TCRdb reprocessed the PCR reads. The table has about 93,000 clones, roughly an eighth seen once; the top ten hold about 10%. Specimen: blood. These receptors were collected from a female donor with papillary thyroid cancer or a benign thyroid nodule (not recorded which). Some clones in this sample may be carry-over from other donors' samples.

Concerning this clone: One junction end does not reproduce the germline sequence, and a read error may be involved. CDR3 residues: CAISISGLKAGELFF. CDR3 in DNA: TGTGCCATTAGTATATCGGGGTTGAAAGCCGGGGAGCTGTTTTTT. V gene TRBV19 combines with J gene TRBJ2-2, with D perhaps matching TRBD2 (5 bases). Looked up from germline, CDR1 is LNHDA and CDR2 is SQIVND (reference sequence). The CDR3 spans 15 residues.

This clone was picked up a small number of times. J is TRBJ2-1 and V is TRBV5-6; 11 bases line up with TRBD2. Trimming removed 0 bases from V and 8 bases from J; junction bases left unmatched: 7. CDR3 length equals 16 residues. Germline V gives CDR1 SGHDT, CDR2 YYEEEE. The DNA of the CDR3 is TGTGCCAGCAGCTTGGACTCACTAGCGGGAGCGCATGAGCAGTTCTTC. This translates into CASSLDSLAGAHEQFF.

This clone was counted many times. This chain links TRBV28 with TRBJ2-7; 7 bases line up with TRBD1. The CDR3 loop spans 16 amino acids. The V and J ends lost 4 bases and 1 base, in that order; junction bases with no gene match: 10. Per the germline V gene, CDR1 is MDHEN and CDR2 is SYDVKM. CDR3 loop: CASSSPRTGASYEQYF. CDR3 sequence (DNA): TGTGCCAGCAGTTCCCCACGAACAGGGGCTTCCTACGAGCAGTACTTC.

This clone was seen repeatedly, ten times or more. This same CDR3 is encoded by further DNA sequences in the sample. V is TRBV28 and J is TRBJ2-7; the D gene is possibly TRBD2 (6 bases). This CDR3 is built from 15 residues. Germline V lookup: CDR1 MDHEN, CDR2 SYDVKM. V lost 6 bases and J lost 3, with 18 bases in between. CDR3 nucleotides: TGTGCCAGCAGCGCCCCGGGACTGGGAGACTACGAGCAGTACTTC. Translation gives CASSAPGLGDYEQYF.

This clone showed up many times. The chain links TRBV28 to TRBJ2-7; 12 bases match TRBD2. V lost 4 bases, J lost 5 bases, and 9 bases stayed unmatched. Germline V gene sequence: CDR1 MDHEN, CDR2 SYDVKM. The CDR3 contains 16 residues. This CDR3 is CASSSRLAGENHEQYF. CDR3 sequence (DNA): TGTGCCAGCAGTTCTCGACTAGCGGGAGAGAACCACGAGCAGTACTTC. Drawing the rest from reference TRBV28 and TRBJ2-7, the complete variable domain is DVKVTQSSRYLVKRTGEKVFLECVQDMDHENMFWYRQDPGLGLRLIYFSYDVKMKEKGDIPEGYSVSREKKERFSLILESASTNQTSMYLCASSSRLAGENHEQYFGPGTRLTVT.

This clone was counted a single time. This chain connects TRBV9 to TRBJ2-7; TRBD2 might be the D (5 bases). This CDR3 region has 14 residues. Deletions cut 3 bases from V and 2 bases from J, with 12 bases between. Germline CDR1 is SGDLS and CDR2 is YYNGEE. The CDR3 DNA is TGTGCCAGCAGCGACGTAGTGGGAGCCTACGAGCAGTACTTC. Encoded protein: CASSDVVGAYEQYF.

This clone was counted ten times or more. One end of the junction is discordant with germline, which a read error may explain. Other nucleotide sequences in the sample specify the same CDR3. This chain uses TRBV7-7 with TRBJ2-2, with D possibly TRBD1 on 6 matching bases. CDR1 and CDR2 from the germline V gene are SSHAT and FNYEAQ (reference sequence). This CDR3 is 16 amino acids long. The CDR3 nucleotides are TGTGCTAGCAGCCCGGGGACACACGCGAACACCGGGGAGCTGTTTTTT. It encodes CASSPGTHANTGELFF.

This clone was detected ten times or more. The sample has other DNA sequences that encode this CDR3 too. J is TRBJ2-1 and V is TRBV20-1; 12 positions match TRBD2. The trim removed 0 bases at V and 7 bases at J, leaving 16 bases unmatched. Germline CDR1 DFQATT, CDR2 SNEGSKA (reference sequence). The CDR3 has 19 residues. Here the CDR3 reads CSARDRGRLAGGVLNEQFF. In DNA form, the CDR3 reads TGCAGTGCTAGAGATAGAGGTCGGCTAGCGGGAGGGGTGCTTAATGAGCAGTTCTTC.

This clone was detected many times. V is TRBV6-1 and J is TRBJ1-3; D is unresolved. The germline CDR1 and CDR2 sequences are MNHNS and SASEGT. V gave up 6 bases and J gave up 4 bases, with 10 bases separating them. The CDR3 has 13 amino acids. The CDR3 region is CASSDAPGNTIYF. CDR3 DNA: TGTGCCAGCAGCGATGCACCCGGAAACACCATATATTTT.

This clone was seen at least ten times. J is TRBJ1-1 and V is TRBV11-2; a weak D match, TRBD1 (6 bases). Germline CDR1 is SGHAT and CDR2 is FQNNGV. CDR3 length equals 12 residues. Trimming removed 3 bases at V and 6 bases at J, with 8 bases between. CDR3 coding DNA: TGTGCCAGCAGCTTTGGGGGGCCTGAAGCTTTCTTT. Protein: CASSFGGPEAFF.

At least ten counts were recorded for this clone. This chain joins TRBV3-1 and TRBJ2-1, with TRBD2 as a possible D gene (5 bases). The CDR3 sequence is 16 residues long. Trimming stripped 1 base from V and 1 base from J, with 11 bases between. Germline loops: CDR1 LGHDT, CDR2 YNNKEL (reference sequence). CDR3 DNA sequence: TGTGCCAGCAGCCAAGGATCTAGCTGGTCCTACAATGAGCAGTTCTTC. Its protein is CASSQGSSWSYNEQFF.

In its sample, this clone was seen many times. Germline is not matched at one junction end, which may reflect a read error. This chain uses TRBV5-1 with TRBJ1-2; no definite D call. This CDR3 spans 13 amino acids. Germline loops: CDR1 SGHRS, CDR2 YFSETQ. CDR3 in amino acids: CANSFDRVYGYTF. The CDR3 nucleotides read TGCGCCAACAGCTTTGATAGGGTCTATGGCTACACCTTC. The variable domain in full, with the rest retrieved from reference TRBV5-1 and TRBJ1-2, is KAGVTQTPRYLIKTRGQQVTLSCSPISGHRSVSWYQQTPGQGLQFLFEYFSETQRNKGNFPGRFSGRQFSNSRSEMNVSTLELGDSALYLCANSFDRVYGYTFGSGTRLTVV.

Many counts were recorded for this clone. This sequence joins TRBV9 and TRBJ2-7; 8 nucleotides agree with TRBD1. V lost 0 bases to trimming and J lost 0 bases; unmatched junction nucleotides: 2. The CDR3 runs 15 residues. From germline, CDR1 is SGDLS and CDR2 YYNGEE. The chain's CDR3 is CASSVGQGFSYEQYF. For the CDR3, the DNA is TGTGCCAGCAGCGTAGGACAGGGGTTCTCCTACGAGCAGTACTTC.

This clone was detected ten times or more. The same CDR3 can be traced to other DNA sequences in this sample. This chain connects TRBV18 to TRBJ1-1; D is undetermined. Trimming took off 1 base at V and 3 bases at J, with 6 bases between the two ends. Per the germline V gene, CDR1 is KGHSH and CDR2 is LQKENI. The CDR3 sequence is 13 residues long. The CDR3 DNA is TGTGCCAGCTCACCACGTCCGGACACTGAAGCTTTCTTT. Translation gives CASSPRPDTEAFF.

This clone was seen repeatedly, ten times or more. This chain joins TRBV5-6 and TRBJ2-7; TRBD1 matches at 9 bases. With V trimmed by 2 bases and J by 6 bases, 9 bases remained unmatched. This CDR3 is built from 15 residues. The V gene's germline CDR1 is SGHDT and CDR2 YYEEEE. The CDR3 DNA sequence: TGTGCCAGCAGCTTCGGGGGACAGGGTGGTTTCGAGCAGTACTTC. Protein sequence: CASSFGGQGGFEQYF.

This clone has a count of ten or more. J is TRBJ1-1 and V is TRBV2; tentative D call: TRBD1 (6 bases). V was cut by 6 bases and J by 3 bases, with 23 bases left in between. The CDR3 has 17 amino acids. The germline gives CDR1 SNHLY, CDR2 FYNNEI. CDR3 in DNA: TGTGCCAGCAGGATTGTTTGGGGGGGCGAGGGCGACACTGAAGCTTTCTTT. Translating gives CASRIVWGGEGDTEAFF.

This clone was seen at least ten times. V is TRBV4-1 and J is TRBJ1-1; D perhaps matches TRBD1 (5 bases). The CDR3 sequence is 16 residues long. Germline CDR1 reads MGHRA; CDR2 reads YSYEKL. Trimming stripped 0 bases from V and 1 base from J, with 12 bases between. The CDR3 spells CASSQDRGRKNTEAFF. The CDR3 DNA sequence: TGCGCCAGCAGCCAAGATCGGGGCAGAAAGAACACTGAAGCTTTCTTT.